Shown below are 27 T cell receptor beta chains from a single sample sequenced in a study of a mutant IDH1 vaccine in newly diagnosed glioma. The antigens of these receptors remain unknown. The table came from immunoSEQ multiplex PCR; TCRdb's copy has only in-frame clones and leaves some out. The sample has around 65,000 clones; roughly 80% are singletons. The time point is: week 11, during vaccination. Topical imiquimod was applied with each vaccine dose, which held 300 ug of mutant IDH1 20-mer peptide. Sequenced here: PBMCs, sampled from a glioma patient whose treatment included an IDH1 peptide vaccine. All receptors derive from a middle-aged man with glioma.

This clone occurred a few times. As DNA, the CDR3 is TGTGCCAGTAGCCCGTCACTGGGCAATCAGCCCCAGCATTTT. Translated: CASSPSLGNQPQHF. This rearrangement joins TRBV19 to TRBJ1-5; no clear D. Germline V gene sequence: CDR1 LNHDA, CDR2 SQIVND (reference sequence). The ends were cut back, 6 bases at V and 2 bases at J, with 11 bases in the middle. The CDR3 contains 14 residues.

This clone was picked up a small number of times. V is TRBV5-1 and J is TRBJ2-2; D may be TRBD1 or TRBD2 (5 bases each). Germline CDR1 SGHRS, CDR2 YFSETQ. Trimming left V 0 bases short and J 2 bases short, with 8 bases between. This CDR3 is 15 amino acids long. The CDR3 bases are TGCGCCAGCAGCTTGGTCGGGGCCAACACCGGGGAGCTGTTTTTT. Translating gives CASSLVGANTGELFF.

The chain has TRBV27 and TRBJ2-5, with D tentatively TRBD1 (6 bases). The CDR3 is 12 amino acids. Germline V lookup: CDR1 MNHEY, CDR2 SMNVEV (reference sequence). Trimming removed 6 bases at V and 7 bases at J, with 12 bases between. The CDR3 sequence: CASSRVRGTQYF. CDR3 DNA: TGTGCCAGCAGCAGAGTCAGGGGGACCCAGTACTTC.

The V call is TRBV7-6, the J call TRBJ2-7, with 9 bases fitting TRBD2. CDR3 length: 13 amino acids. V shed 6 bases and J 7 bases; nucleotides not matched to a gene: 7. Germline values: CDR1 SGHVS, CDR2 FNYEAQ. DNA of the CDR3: TGTGCCAGCAGTGTAGCGGGAGAGGGGGAGCAGTACTTC. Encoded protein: CASSVAGEGEQYF.

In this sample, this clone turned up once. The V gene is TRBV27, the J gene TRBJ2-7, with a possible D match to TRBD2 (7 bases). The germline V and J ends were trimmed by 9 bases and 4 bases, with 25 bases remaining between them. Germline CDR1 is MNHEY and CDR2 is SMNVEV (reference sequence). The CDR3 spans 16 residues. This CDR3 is CASSWDGGRGGYEQYF. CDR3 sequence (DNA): TGTGCCAGTAGCTGGGACGGAGGCAGGGGAGGGTACGAGCAGTACTTC.

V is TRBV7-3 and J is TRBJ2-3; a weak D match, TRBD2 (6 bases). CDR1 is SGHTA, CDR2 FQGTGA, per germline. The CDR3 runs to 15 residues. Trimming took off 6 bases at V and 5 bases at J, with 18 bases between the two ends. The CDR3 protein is CASRYGGNSGDTQYF. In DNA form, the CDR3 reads TGTGCCAGCAGATATGGAGGGAACTCGGGAGATACGCAGTATTTT.

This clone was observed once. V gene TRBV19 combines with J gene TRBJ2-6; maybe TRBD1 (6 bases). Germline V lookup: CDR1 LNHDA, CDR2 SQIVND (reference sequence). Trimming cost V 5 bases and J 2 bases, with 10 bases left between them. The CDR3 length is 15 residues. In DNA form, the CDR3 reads TGTGCCAGTAGTCACAGGGCCACTGGGGCCAACGTCCTGACTTTC. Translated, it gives CASSHRATGANVLTF.

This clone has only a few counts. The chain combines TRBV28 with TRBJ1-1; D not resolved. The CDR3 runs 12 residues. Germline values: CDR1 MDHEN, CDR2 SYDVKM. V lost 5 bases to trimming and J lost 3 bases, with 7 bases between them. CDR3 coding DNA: TGTGCCAGCAGTCTGATAGACACTGAAGCTTTCTTT. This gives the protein CASSLIDTEAFF.

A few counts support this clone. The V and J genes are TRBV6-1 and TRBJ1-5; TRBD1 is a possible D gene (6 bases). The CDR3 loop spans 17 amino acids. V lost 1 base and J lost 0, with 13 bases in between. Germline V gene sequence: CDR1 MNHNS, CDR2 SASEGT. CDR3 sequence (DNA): TGTGCCAGCAGTGAAGTTGATTCAGGGGCTAGCAATCAGCCCCAGCATTTT. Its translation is CASSEVDSGASNQPQHF.

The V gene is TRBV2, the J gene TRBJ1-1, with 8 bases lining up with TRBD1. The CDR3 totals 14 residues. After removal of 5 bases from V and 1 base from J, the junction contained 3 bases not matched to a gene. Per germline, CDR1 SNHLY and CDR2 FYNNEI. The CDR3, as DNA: TGTGCCAGCAGTCGCGGGACAGGGAACACTGAAGCTTTCTTT. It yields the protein CASSRGTGNTEAFF. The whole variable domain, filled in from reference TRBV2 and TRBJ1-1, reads EPEVTQTPSHQVTQMGQEVILRCVPISNHLYFYWYRQILGQKVEFLVSFYNNEISEKSEIFDDQFSVERPDGSNFTLKIRSTKLEDSAMYFCASSRGTGNTEAFFGQGTRLTVV.

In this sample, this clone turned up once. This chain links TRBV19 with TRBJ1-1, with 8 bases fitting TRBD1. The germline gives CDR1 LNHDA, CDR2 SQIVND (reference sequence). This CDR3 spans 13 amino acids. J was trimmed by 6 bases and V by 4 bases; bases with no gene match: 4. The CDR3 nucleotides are TGTGCCAGTAGTACCTGGGGACAGGCTGAAGCTTTCTTT. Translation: CASSTWGQAEAFF.

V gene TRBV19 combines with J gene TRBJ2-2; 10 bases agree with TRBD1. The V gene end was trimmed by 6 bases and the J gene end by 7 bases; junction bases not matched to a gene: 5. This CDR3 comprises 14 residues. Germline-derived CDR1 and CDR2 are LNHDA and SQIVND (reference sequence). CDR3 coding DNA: TGTGCCAGTAGAAGACAGGGGGCCGGCGGGGAGCTGTTTTTT. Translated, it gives CASRRQGAGGELFF. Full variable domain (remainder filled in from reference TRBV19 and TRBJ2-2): DGGITQSPKYLFRKEGQNVTLSCEQNLNHDAMYWYRQDPGQGLRLIYYSQIVNDFQKGDIAEGYSVSREKKESFPLTVTSAQKNPTAFYLCASRRQGAGGELFFGEGSRLTVL.

The CDR3 loop reads CAWSIQGETQYF. Here the CDR3 DNA reads TGTGCCTGGAGTATCCAGGGGGAGACCCAGTACTTC. This rearrangement joins TRBV30 to TRBJ2-5, with D maybe TRBD1 (6 bases). This CDR3 region has 12 residues. Trimming shortened V by 2 bases and J by 5 bases, and 9 bases separated the two germline ends. The germline V gene has CDR1 GTSNPN and CDR2 SVGIG (reference sequence).

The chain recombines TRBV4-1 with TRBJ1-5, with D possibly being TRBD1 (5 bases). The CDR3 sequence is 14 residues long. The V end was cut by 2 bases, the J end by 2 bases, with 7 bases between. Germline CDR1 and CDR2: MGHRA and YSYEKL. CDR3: CASSQSRGNQPQHF. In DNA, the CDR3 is TGCGCCAGCAGCCAATCCAGGGGCAATCAGCCCCAGCATTTT.

The CDR3 reads CASSVDPSGGEETQYF. In DNA, the CDR3 is TGTGCCAGCAGCGTAGATCCTAGCGGGGGGGAAGAGACCCAGTACTTC. The V gene is TRBV9, the J gene TRBJ2-5, with TRBD2 matching over 12 bases. The trim removed 0 bases at V and 3 bases at J, leaving 3 bases unmatched. The length of the CDR3 is 16 residues. Germline V CDR1 and CDR2: SGDLS, YYNGEE.

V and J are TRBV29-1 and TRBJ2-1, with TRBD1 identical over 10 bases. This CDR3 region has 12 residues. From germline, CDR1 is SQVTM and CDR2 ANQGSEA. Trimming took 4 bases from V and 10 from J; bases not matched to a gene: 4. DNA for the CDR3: TGCAGCGTTGGACAGGGGGCTCGAGAGCAGTTCTTC. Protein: CSVGQGAREQFF.

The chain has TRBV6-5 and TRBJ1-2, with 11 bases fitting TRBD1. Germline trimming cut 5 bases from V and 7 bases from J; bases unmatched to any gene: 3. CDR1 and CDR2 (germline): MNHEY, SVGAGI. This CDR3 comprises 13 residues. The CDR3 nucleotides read TGTGCCAGCAGTGGACAGGGGGCGGGTGGCTACACCTTC. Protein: CASSGQGAGGYTF.

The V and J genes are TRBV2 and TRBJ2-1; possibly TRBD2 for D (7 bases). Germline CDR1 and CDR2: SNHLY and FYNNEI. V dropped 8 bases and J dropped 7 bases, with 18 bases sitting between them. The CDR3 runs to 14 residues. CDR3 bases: TGTGCCAGCGCGGGGAGGGGGGTTCGGAATGAGCAGTTCTTC. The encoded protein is CASAGRGVRNEQFF.

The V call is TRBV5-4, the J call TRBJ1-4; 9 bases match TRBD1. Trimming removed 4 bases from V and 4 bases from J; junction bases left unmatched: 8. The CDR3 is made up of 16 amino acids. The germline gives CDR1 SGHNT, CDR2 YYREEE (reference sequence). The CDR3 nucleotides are TGTGCCAGCAGCGAGGACAGGGGAAAGGGTAATGAAAAACTGTTTTTT. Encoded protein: CASSEDRGKGNEKLFF. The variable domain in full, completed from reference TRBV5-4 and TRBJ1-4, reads ETGVTQSPTHLIKTRGQQVTLRCSSQSGHNTVSWYQQALGQGPQFIFQYYREEENGRGNFPPRFSGLQFPNYSSELNVNALELDDSALYLCASSEDRGKGNEKLFFGSGTQLSVL.

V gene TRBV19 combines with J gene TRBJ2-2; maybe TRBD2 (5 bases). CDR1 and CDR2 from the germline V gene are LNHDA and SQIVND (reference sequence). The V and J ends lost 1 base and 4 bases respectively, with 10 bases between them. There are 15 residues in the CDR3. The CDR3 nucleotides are TGTGCCAGTAGTATAGGAGGGAGAGGCACCGGGGAGCTGTTTTTT. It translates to CASSIGGRGTGELFF.

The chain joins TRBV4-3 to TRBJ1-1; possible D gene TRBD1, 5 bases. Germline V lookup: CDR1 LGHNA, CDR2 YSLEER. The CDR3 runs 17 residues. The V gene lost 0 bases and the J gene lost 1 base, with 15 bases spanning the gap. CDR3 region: CASSQEVAGLANTEAFF. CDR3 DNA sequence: TGCGCCAGCAGCCAAGAGGTGGCAGGGCTGGCGAACACTGAAGCTTTCTTT.

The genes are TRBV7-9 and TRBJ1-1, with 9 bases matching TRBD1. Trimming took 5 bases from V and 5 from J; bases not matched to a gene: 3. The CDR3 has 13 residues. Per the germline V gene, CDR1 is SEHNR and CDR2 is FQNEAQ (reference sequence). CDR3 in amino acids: CASSPGQGTEAFF. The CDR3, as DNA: TGTGCCAGCAGCCCAGGACAGGGGACTGAAGCTTTCTTT.

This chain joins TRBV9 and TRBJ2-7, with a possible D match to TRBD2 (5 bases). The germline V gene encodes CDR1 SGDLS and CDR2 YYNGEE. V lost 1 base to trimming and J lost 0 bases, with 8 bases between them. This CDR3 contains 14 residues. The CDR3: CASSVQDFSYEQYF. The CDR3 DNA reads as TGTGCCAGCAGCGTACAGGACTTCTCCTACGAGCAGTACTTC.

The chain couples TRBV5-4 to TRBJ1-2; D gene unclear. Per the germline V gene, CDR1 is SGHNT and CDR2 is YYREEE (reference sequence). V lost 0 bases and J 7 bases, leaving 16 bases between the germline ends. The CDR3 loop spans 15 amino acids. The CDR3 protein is CASSLGGQAARGYTF. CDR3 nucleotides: TGTGCCAGCAGCTTGGGGGGTCAAGCGGCGCGTGGCTACACCTTC.

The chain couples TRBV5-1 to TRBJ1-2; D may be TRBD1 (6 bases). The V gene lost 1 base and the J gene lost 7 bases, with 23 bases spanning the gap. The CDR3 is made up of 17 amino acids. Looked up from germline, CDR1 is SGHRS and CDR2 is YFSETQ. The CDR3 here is CASSLQGQGVRSRGYTF. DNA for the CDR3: TGCGCCAGCAGCTTGCAGGGGCAGGGAGTAAGGTCTCGTGGCTACACCTTC.

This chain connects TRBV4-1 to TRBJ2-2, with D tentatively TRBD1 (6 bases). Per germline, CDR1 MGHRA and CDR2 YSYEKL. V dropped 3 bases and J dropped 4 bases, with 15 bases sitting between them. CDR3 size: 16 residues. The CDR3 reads CASSQEQGVITGELFF. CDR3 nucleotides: TGCGCCAGCAGCCAGGAACAGGGCGTGATCACCGGGGAGCTGTTTTTT.

The CDR3 spells CASSLSDRFHEQYF. The CDR3 DNA reads TGTGCCAGCAGCTTAAGTGACCGCTTCCACGAGCAGTACTTC. The rearrangement joins TRBV7-9 to TRBJ2-7; D is uncertain. The CDR3 sequence is 14 residues long. Germline V gene data show CDR1 as SEHNR and CDR2 as FQNEAQ (reference sequence). Trimming shortened V by 2 bases and J by 5 bases, and 13 bases separated the two germline ends.